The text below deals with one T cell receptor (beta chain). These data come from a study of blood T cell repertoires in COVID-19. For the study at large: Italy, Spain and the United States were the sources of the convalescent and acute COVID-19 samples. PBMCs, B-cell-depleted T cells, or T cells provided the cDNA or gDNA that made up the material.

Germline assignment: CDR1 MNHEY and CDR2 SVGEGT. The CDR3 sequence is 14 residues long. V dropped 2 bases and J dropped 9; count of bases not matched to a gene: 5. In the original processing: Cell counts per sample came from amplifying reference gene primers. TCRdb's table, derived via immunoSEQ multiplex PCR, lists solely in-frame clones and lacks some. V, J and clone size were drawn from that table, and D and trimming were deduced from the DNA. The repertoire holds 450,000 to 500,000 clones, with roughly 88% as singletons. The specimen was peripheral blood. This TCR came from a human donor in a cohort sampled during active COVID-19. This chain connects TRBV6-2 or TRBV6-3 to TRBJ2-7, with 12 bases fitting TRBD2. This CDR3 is CASSYRTSGTGQYF. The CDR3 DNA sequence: TGTGCCAGCAGTTACCGGACTAGCGGGACCGGGCAGTACTTC.